The rows below give T cell receptor beta chains drawn from one sample of a study of MAIT cells during Salmonella Paratyphi A infection. TCRdb analysed the 5' RACE reads with MiXCR anew, one entry per CDR3 protein. Among over 450 distinct CDR3 sequences listed, about 45% were seen once. What was sequenced was MAIT cells from blood. These receptors all stem from an adult in good health. The CDR3 runs from the conserved cysteine through the conserved F or W. The D gene is left open where the match is weak. Clone size is shown for a subset of rows, as once, few, many or a class of expanded clone.

size	length	D	V	J	DNA	CDR3
.	13	TRBD2	TRBV20-1	TRBJ2-1	TGCAGTGAGACTAGCGGGGATTACAATGAGCAGTTCTTC	CSETSGDYNEQFF
medium-sized	14	TRBD1	TRBV6-4	TRBJ2-3	TGTGCCAGCAGTACGACAGGGGGAACAGATACGCAGTATTTT	CASSTTGGTDTQYF
.	16	TRBD1	TRBV6-1	TRBJ1-6	TGTGCCAGCAGTGAATTACCGGGACAGGGATTGTCACCCCTCCACTTT	CASSELPGQGLSPLHF
many	11	.	TRBV7-2	TRBJ1-5	TGTGCCAGCAGCTTCCGGCAGCCCCAGCATTTT	CASSFRQPQHF
.	15	TRBD2	TRBV4-2	TRBJ2-7	TGTGCCAGCAGCCAAGATCCTGCTAGCGGGAGCGAGCAGTACTTC	CASSQDPASGSEQYF
.	14	.	TRBV20-1	TRBJ1-1	TGCAGTGCTGAAGGGGCGGGGGTGGACACTGAAGCTTTCTTT	CSAEGAGVDTEAFF
many	13	.	TRBV20-1	TRBJ2-1	TGCAGTGCTAACTTGGGGGATCACAATGAGCAGTTCTTC	CSANLGDHNEQFF
large	15	TRBD1	TRBV20-1	TRBJ2-2	TGCAGTGCTAGAGATGGAGACAGGGACACCGGGGAGCTGTTTTTT	CSARDGDRDTGELFF
.	16	TRBD2	TRBV7-4	TRBJ2-7	TGTGCCAGCAGCTTTGTATCAAGCGGGGGGCCCCACGAGCAGTACTTC	CASSFVSSGGPHEQYF
.	13	TRBD2	TRBV20-1	TRBJ2-3	TGCAGTGTCCCTAGCGGGGCTCTAGATACGCAGTATTTT	CSVPSGALDTQYF
few	13	.	TRBV15	TRBJ1-1	TGTGCCACCAGCACAGGGGAGGTCACTGAAGCTTTCTTT	CATSTGEVTEAFF